The clone carrying this T cell receptor (beta chain) was seen many times. The V segment lost 7 bases and the J segment 7 bases; nucleotides outside the gene matches: 6. CDR1 is MNHEY, CDR2 SVGEGT, per germline. The CDR3 has 12 amino acids. These data belong to a study of low-dose radiotherapy and immunotherapy resistance in tumors. As for the study in general: Participants in Cohort 1 were administered 0.5 Gy per fraction at 2-week intervals, to a cumulative dose of 6.5 Gy. The treatment that patients received was intravenous nivolumab 240 mg every two weeks plus ipilimumab 1 mg/kg every six weeks. Daily intake of oral aspirin 300 mg by patients lasted four cycles and began on cycle 1 day 1.

Time point noted: before trial treatment. Donors were treated with nivolumab, ipilimumab, aspirin, and low-dose cyclophosphamide and radiotherapy. TRAV- and TRBV-specific primers, spanning alpha and beta chains, primed first-strand cDNA. TCRs were amplified for around 21 PCR cycles with a constant-region primer and V-primer adapter. TCRdb ran MiXCR on the reads and lists one entry per CDR3 protein. The sample includes more than 50,000 distinct CDR3 sequences, 26% seen only once; the top ten take under 7%. The source of this sequence is a male donor with rectosigmoid adenocarcinoma. Sequenced here: PBMCs, sampled before treatment. The J gene is TRBJ2-7, the V gene TRBV6-2 or TRBV6-3; TRBD1 matches at 8 bases. The CDR3 DNA follows: TGTGCCAGCATTCAGGGGGCAGGTGAGCAGTACTTC. It encodes CASIQGAGEQYF.